Shown below are 5 T cell receptor beta chains from a single sample sequenced in a study of graft-versus-host responses after intestinal transplantation. Data came from immunoSEQ multiplex PCR; TCRdb stores just in-frame clones and leaves some out. The sample lists tens of thousands of clones, approximately 91% seen once, with about 1.7% in the top ten. From the graft tissue, intraepithelial and lamina propria lymphocytes were released through processing. Sequenced here: ileum tissue, sampled approximately 56 weeks after transplant. The receptors here all came from a human patient who received an intestinal transplant, so some T cells may come from the graft donor.

This clone was seen once. The chain combines TRBV28 with TRBJ1-5; no clear D gene. CDR3 size: 15 residues. In germline, CDR1 is MDHEN, CDR2 SYDVKM. Between the trimmed V and J ends, which lost 1 base and 3 bases, there was a span of 10 bases. The CDR3 spells CASSLSSGDNQPQHF. The CDR3 nucleotides read TGTGCCAGCAGTTTATCCAGCGGCGACAATCAGCCCCAGCATTTT.

On this clone: At one of its ends the junction is not consistent with the germline gene, which may arise from a read error. The chain couples TRBV6-5 to TRBJ1-5; 7 bases match TRBD1. The CDR3 has 13 residues. The germline gives CDR1 MNHEY, CDR2 SVGAGI. The CDR3 coding sequence is TGTGCCAGCAGTGAAGCTCCGCCGGACAGGACAAGATTT. Its translation: CASSEAPPDRTRF.

V and J are TRBV28 and TRBJ1-1, with D possibly matching TRBD1 (5 bases). In germline, CDR1 is MDHEN, CDR2 SYDVKM. This CDR3 contains 15 residues. With 5 bases removed from V and 1 base from J, the gap between germline ends came to 14 bases. The DNA for the CDR3 is TGTGCCAGCAGTCCCCGGACACCTTGGAACACTGAAGCTTTCTTT. Translated: CASSPRTPWNTEAFF.

The rearrangement links TRBV7-2 to TRBJ1-1; D is ambiguous. Germline CDR1 SGHTA, CDR2 FQGNSA. Trimming took off 4 bases at V and 2 bases at J, with 8 bases between the two ends. This CDR3 is built from 13 residues. CDR3 loop: CASSSEGNTEAFF. The CDR3, as DNA: TGTGCCAGCAGCTCCGAGGGAAACACTGAAGCTTTCTTT. The full variable domain, rest sourced from reference TRBV7-2 and TRBJ1-1, is GAGVSQSPSNKVTEKGKDVELRCDPISGHTALYWYRQSLGQGLEFLIYFQGNSAPDKSGLPSDRFSAERTGGSVSTLTIQRTQQEDSAVYLCASSSEGNTEAFFGQGTRLTVV.

This chain uses TRBV6-5 with TRBJ1-1; D may be TRBD1 (6 bases). Germline V gives CDR1 MNHEY, CDR2 SVGAGI. The CDR3 has 15 residues. The V end was cut by 0 bases, the J end by 4 bases, with 12 bases between. CDR3 in DNA: TGTGCCAGCAGTTACTCGGGGGGGCTGGGCACTGAAGCTTTCTTT. It encodes CASSYSGGLGTEAFF.